This TCR beta chain was sequenced in a study of T cells in Graves' hyperthyroidism and ophthalmopathy. This clonotype turned up a few times. This CDR3 spans 16 amino acids. Deletions cut 5 bases from V and 2 bases from J, with 17 bases between. For Graves' hyperthyroidism to be stable, ophthalmopathy could not progress within 18 months. Hyperthyroidism had been newly diagnosed in patients aged 18 to 65, and its duration was under 2 months. Diagnoses were established using clinical symptoms, serum thyroxine and TRAb, thyroid ultrasound and orbital computed tomography. It was around 10 ml of fresh peripheral blood that supplied the PBMCs. RNA transcripts provided the source from which TCR beta CDR3 regions were amplified. TCR CDR3 underwent first-round RT-PCR with the HTBI primer set. TCRdb re-called the multiplex PCR reads with MiXCR, one entry per CDR3 protein. The sample has hundreds of thousands of distinct CDR3 sequences, less than 20% seen once.

The sequenced sample consisted of blood. The gene calls are TRBV12-3 or TRBV12-4 and TRBJ2-3; either TRBD1 or TRBD2 may supply D (7 bases each). The clonotype originates from a woman aged 18-29 years with Graves' hyperthyroidism. CDR3 bases: TGTGCCAGCAGTCCAGGGGGGGGGGGACACACAGATACGCAGTATTTT. As protein: CASSPGGGGHTDTQYF.